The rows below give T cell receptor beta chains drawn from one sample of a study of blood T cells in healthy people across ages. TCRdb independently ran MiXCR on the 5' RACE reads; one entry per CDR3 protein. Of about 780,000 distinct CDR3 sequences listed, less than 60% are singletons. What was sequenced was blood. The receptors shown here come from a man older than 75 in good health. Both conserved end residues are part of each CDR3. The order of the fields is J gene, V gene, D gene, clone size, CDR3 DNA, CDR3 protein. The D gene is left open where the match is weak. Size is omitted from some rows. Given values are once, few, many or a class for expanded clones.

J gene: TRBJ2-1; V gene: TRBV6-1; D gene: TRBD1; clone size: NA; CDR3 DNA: TGTGCCAGCGCTTCAGTAGAGGGGGCTTCTAATGAGCAGTTCTTC; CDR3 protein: CASASVEGASNEQFF
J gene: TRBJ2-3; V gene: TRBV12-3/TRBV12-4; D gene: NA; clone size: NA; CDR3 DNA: TGTGCCAGCAGTGGACTGGGAAGCGCAGATGCGCAGTATTTC; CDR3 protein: CASSGLGSADAQYF
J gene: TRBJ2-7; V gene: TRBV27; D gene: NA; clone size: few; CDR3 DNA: TGTGCCAGCAGTCCGGCCCCCAACCTCTACGAGCAGTACTTC; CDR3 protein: CASSPAPNLYEQYF
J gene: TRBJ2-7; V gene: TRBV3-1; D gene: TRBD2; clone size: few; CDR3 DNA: TGTGCCAGCAGCCAAGACCCAACTAGCGGGAGGGTTGGTGAGCAGTACTTC; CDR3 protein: CASSQDPTSGRVGEQYF
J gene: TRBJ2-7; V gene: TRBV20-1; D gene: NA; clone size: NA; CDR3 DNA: TGCAGTCCATACAGGGCCAGCTCCTACGAGCAGTACTTC; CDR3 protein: CSPYRASSYEQYF
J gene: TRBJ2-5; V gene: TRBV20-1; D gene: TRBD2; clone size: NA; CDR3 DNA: TGCAGTGCCGAGGGGGGACTAGCGGGAGAGGGGCAGTACTTC; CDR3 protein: CSAEGGLAGEGQYF
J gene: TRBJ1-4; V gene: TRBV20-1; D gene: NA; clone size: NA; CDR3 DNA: TGCAGTGCTAGAGTGGGTGAAAAACTGTTTTTT; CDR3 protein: CSARVGEKLFF
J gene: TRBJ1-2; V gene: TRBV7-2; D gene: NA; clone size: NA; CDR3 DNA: TGTGCCAGCAGCTTCAGTAGGGTTCTAGACTATGGCTACACCTTC; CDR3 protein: CASSFSRVLDYGYTF
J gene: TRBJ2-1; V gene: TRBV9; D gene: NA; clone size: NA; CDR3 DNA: TGTGCCAGCAGCGTAGAAGAGAATAGCGGCTACACCTACAATGAGCAGTTCTTC; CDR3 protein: CASSVEENSGYTYNEQFF
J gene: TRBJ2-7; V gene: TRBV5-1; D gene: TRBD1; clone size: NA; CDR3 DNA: TGCGCCAGCAGCTTGGCCTCCAGGGGGCTGAGCGAGCAGTACTTC; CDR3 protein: CASSLASRGLSEQYF
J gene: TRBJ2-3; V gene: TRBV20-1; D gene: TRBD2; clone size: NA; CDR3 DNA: TGCAGTGCTCCTAGGGGACTAGCGGGCACAGATACGCAGTATTTT; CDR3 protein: CSAPRGLAGTDTQYF
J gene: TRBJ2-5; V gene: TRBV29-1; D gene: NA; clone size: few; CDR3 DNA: TGCAGCTCCCGGGGAGATCAAGAGACCCAGTACTTC; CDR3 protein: CSSRGDQETQYF
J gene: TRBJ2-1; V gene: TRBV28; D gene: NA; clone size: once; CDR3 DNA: TGTGTCTCCAAGTCAGGGGGGGCCGGGAATGAGCAGTTCTTC; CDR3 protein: CVSKSGGAGNEQFF
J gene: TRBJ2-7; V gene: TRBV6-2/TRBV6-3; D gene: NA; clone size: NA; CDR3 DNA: TGTGCCAGCAGTTATCCGCCTGGCGGGCCCTCCTACGAGCAGTACTTC; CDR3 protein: CASSYPPGGPSYEQYF
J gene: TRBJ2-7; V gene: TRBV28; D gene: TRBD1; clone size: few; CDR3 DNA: TGTGCCAGCAGTCCCCTCCGGAACAGGGGCCTCAATGAGCAGTACTTC; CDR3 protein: CASSPLRNRGLNEQYF
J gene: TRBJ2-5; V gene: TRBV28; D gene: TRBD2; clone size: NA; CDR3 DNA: TGTGCCAGCAGTTTCTCACTGGTCGGGGGGGAGCAGTACTTC; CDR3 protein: CASSFSLVGGEQYF
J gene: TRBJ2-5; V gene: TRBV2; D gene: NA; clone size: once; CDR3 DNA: TGTGCCAGTGTCAACCGAGCGACACAAGAGACCCAGTACTTC; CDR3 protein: CASVNRATQETQYF
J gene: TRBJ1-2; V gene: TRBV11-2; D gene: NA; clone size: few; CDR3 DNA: TGTGCCAGCAGCAAGGAGACGGCGAACTATGGCTACACCTTC; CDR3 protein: CASSKETANYGYTF
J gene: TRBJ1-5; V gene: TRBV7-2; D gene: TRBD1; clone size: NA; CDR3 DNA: TGTGCCAGCAGCTTAGCGGGGCAGGGGGCTTGGCAGCCCCAGCATTTT; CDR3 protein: CASSLAGQGAWQPQHF
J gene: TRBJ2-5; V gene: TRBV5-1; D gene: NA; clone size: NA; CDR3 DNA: TGCGCCAGCAGCTTGTTCGGGCGGCAAGAGACCCAGTACTTC; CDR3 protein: CASSLFGRQETQYF
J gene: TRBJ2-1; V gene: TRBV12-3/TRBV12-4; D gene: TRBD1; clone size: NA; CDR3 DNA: TGTGCCAGCAGCCCGGGACAGAGCAATGAGCAGTTCTTC; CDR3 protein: CASSPGQSNEQFF
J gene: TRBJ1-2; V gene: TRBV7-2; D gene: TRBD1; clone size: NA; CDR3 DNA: TGTGCCAGCAGCATCCTCGGACAGGGGGTAAACTATGGCTACACCTTC; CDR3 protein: CASSILGQGVNYGYTF
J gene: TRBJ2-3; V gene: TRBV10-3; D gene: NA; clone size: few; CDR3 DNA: TGTGCCATCAGGGGGGACATTTTATCGGCAGATACGCAGTATTTT; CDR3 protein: CAIRGDILSADTQYF
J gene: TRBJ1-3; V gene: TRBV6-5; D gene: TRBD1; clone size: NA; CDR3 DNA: TGTGCCAGCAGTTACTCGAGACAGGGGAACACCATATATTTT; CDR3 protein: CASSYSRQGNTIYF
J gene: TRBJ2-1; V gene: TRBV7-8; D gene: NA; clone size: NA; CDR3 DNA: TGTGCCAGCAGCCCCGACGTCTGGAGCTCCTACAATGAGCAGTTCTTC; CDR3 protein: CASSPDVWSSYNEQFF
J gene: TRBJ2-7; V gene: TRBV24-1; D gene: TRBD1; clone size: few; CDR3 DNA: TGTGCCACCAGTGATCCAAGTCAGGGGGTGAGCGAGCAGTACTTC; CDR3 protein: CATSDPSQGVSEQYF
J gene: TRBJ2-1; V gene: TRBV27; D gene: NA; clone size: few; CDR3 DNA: TGTGCCAGCTCCCGGACGGGCGGAATCTACAATGAGCAGTTCTTC; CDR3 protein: CASSRTGGIYNEQFF
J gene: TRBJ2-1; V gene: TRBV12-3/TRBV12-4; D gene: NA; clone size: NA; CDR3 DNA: TGTGCCAGCAGTTTCCAGCGGCTCCAACCCCACGAGGAGGAGCAGTTCTTC; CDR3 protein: CASSFQRLQPHEEEQFF
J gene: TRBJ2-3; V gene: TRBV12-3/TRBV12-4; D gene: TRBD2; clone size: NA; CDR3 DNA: TGTGCCAGCAGTCGACTACCCATGACTAGCGGGAGATCTACAGATACGCAGTATTTT; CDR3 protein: CASSRLPMTSGRSTDTQYF
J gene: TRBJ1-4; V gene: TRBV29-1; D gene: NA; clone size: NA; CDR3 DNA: TGCAGCGTTCTCCTAACAGGGACGACTAAGGAAAAACTGTTTTTT; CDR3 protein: CSVLLTGTTKEKLFF
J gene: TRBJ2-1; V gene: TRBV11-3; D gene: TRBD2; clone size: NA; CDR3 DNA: TGTGCCAGCAGCTCGAATCTAGCGGGCGGGGAGCAGTTCTTC; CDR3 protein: CASSSNLAGGEQFF
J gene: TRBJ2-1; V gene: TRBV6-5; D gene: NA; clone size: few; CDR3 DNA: TGTGCCAGCAGTAGCCCCCCGGGGGGCCTTGAGCAGTTCTTC; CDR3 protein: CASSSPPGGLEQFF
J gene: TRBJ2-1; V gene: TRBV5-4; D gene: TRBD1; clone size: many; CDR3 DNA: TGTGCCAGCAGCTCCACAGGGGGCTTAAATGAGCAGTTCTTC; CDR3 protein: CASSSTGGLNEQFF
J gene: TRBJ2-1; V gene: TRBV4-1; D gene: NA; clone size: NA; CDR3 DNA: TGCGCCAGCAGCCAAGGGGAGACTCCCTACAATGAGCAGTTCTTC; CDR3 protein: CASSQGETPYNEQFF
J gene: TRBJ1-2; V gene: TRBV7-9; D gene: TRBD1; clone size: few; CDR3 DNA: TGTGCCAGCAGCCTAGGGGGCGTTGATGGCTACACCTTC; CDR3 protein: CASSLGGVDGYTF
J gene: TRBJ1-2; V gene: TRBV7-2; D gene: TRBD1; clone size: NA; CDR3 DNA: TGTGCCGGCAGCTTACTCAAATCCGGGACAGGGGGCCGCAGCTATGGCTACACCTTC; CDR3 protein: CAGSLLKSGTGGRSYGYTF
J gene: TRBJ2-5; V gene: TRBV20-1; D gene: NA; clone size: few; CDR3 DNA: TGCAGTGCCGCCCGGGAGCAAGAGACCCAGTACTTC; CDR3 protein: CSAAREQETQYF
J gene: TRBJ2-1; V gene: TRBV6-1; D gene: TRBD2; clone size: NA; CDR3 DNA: TGTGCCAGCAGTGCAACTGCGGGAGGTTCCTACAATGAGCAGTTCTTC; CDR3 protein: CASSATAGGSYNEQFF
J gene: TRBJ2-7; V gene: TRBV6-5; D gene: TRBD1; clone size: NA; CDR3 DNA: TGTACCAGCAGTTACCGGGACAGGGACTACGAGCAGTACTTC; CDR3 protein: CTSSYRDRDYEQYF
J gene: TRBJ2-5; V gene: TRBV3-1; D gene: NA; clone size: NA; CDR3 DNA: TGTGCCAGCAGCCAAGATCTGGGGATGCAGACCCAGTACTTC; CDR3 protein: CASSQDLGMQTQYF
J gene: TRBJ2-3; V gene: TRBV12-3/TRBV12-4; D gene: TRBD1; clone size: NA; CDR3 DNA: TGTGCCAGCAGTTTGGGATCTAGGGGGCCAGATACGCAGTATTTT; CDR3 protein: CASSLGSRGPDTQYF
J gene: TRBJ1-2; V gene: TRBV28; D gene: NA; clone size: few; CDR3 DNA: TGTGCCAGCACCATTCGAGGGGGCTACACCTTC; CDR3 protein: CASTIRGGYTF
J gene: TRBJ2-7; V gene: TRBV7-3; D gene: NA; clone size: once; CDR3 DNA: TGTGCCAGCAGCTTATATGGCGGGGACGGCTCCTACGAGCAGTACTTC; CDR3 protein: CASSLYGGDGSYEQYF
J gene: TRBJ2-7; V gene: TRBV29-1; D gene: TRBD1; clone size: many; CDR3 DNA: TGCAGCGTTGATCGTAGCTCGGGGACAGGGAACTACGAGCAGTACTTC; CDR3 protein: CSVDRSSGTGNYEQYF
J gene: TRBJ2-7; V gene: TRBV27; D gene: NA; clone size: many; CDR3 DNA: TGTGCCAGCGCCCCTCTCGGGTCCTACAACTACGAGCAGTACTTC; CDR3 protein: CASAPLGSYNYEQYF
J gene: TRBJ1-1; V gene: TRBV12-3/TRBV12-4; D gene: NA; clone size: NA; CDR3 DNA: TGTGCCAGCAGTTTCCAGGGAGGTTACACTGAAGCTTTCTTT; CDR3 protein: CASSFQGGYTEAFF
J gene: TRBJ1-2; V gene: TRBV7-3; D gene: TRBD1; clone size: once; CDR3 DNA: TGTGCCAGCAGCAATAGGACAGGGGGCAGGGATGGCTACACCTTC; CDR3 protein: CASSNRTGGRDGYTF
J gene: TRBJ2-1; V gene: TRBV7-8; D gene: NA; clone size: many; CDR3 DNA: TGTGCCAGCAGCTTAGGGCAGAAGAGGCAGTTCTTC; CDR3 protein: CASSLGQKRQFF
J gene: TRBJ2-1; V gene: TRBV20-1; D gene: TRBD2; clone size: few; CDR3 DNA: TGCAGTGCTAAATCCCCGGGACTAGCGCGAGGTGGGCAGTTCTTC; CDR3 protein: CSAKSPGLARGGQFF
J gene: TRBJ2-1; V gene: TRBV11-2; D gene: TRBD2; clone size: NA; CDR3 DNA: TGTGCCAGCAGCAACTTAGCGGGAGACTACAATGAGCAGTTCTTC; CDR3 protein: CASSNLAGDYNEQFF